The 14 T cell receptor beta chains below come from one sample, sequenced in a study of cytomegalovirus exposure and HLA in healthy donors. Clones were read by immunoSEQ multiplex PCR, and TCRdb kept only the in-frame ones, dropping some. The sample lists tens of thousands of clones; 95% to 98% were seen once. Sequenced material: PBMCs. Receptors were obtained from a woman aged 18-29 years in good health and CMV-seropositive.

V usage is TRBV30 and J usage is TRBJ1-2; 9 bases align to TRBD1. The trim removed 4 bases at V and 6 bases at J, leaving 6 bases unmatched. There are 13 residues in the CDR3. Looked up from germline, CDR1 is GTSNPN and CDR2 is SVGIG (reference sequence). The CDR3 DNA reads as TGTGCCTGGACCGCGGACAGGGGCCATGGCTACACCTTC. Translation gives CAWTADRGHGYTF.

A few counts support this clone. This chain joins TRBV6-5 and TRBJ1-1; D call uncertain. Germline CDR1 is MNHEY and CDR2 is SVGAGI. The CDR3 is 12 residues long. Deletions cut 6 bases from V and 5 bases from J, with 10 bases between. CDR3 in DNA: TGTGCCAGCAGCGGGTGGCTAACTGAAGCTTTCTTT. Protein sequence: CASSGWLTEAFF.

V usage is TRBV6-4 and J usage is TRBJ2-2; 7 bases agree with TRBD1. The CDR3 is 15 amino acids. Germline values: CDR1 MRHNA, CDR2 SNTAGT. J was trimmed by 4 bases and V by 2 bases; bases with no gene match: 4. CDR3 protein: CASSDTAGGTGELFF. The CDR3, as DNA: TGTGCCAGCAGTGACACCGCAGGGGGCACCGGGGAGCTGTTTTTT.

This sequence joins TRBV28 and TRBJ1-4; possible D gene TRBD1, 6 bases. The length of the CDR3 is 15 residues. Trimming removed 3 bases at V and 9 bases at J, with 17 bases between. Germline CDR1 reads MDHEN; CDR2 reads SYDVKM. CDR3 coding DNA: TGTGCCAGCAGTTTCCCAGTCGCCGGGACACAAAAACTGTTTTTT. Translating it yields CASSFPVAGTQKLFF.

V usage is TRBV9 and J usage is TRBJ1-2; tentative D call: TRBD1 (6 bases). Germline assignment: CDR1 SGDLS and CDR2 YYNGEE. With 8 bases removed from V and 11 bases from J, the gap between germline ends came to 16 bases. This CDR3 is built from 11 residues. CDR3: CASTDRSHYTF. CDR3 in DNA: TGTGCCAGTACAGACAGGTCCCATTACACCTTC.

The chain carries TRBV27 and TRBJ2-3; weak D call: TRBD1 (7 bases). Germline V gene data show CDR1 as MNHEY and CDR2 as SMNVEV (reference sequence). V lost 3 bases, J lost 5 bases, and 12 bases lay in between. This CDR3 spans 14 amino acids. CDR3 bases: TGTGCCAGCAGTTTCGGCAGGGGGGTAGATACGCAGTATTTT. It specifies CASSFGRGVDTQYF.

This clone appeared once. The rearrangement links TRBV6-1 to TRBJ1-1, with D possibly matching TRBD1 (5 bases). Looked up from germline, CDR1 is MNHNS and CDR2 is SASEGT. The CDR3 consists of 17 residues. The V end lost 0 bases, the J end lost 2 bases, and 16 bases lay between the germline ends. CDR3 sequence: CASSEAGKRTFNTEAFF. The DNA of the CDR3 is TGTGCCAGCAGTGAAGCTGGCAAAAGGACATTTAACACTGAAGCTTTCTTT.

The chain links TRBV13 to TRBJ1-1; D not certain. V was clipped by 5 bases and J by 4 bases, with 11 bases between them. The CDR3 totals 13 residues. Germline CDR1 and CDR2: PRHDT and FYEKMQ (reference sequence). CDR3 sequence: CASSGEGATEAFF. The CDR3, as DNA: TGTGCCAGCAGCGGGGAGGGTGCCACTGAAGCTTTCTTT. Full variable domain (rest looked up from reference TRBV13 and TRBJ1-1): AAGVIQSPRHLIKEKRETATLKCYPIPRHDTVYWYQQGPGQDPQFLISFYEKMQSDKGSIPDRFSAQQFSDYHSELNMSSLELGDSALYFCASSGEGATEAFFGQGTRLTVV.

This chain connects TRBV7-9 to TRBJ1-1; 8 positions match TRBD1. V dropped 5 bases and J dropped 7; count of bases not matched to a gene: 6. The CDR3 consists of 13 residues. Germline V CDR1 and CDR2: SEHNR, FQNEAQ (reference sequence). CDR3 in DNA: TGTGCCAGCAGCCCGACAGGGGCGGTTGAAGCTTTCTTT. Translation: CASSPTGAVEAFF.

The chain uses TRBV11-3 and TRBJ1-1; TRBD1 agrees at 11 bases. The V gene end was trimmed by 5 bases and the J gene end by 4 bases; junction bases not matched to a gene: 3. The CDR3 has 14 amino acids. CDR1 SGHNT and CDR2 YENEEA come from the germline V gene. CDR3 region: CASSIGTGGTEAFF. As DNA, the CDR3 is TGTGCCAGCAGCATTGGGACAGGGGGCACTGAAGCTTTCTTT. The full variable domain, completed using reference TRBV11-3 and TRBJ1-1, is EAGVVQSPRYKIIEKKQPVAFWCNPISGHNTLYWYLQNLGQGPELLIRYENEEAVDDSQLPKDRFSAERLKGVDSTLKIQPAELGDSAVYLCASSIGTGGTEAFFGQGTRLTVV.

The rearrangement links TRBV7-8 to TRBJ2-7; 7 nucleotides agree with TRBD2. V gave up 5 bases and J gave up 7 bases; unmatched junction bases: 11. Germline V gene sequence: CDR1 SGHVS, CDR2 FQNEAQ. The CDR3 consists of 14 residues. CDR3 sequence: CASSPPGGRKEQYF. The DNA for the CDR3 is TGTGCCAGCAGCCCCCCGGGAGGAAGGAAGGAGCAGTACTTC. Complete variable domain (other parts from reference TRBV7-8 and TRBJ2-7): GAGVSQSPRYKVAKRGQDVALRCDPISGHVSLFWYQQALGQGPEFLTYFQNEAQLDKSGLPSDRFFAERPEGSVSTLKIQRTQQEDSAVYLCASSPPGGRKEQYFGPGTRLTVT.

This rearrangement joins TRBV9 to TRBJ2-1, with a weak D call TRBD2 (6 bases). Germline CDR1 is SGDLS and CDR2 is YYNGEE. The CDR3 totals 14 residues. Trimming took 5 bases from V and 5 from J, leaving 14 bases between them. The CDR3 DNA reads as TGTGCCAGCAGTACGCCGGGACTCGACAATGAGCAGTTCTTC. Translating it yields CASSTPGLDNEQFF.

The genes are TRBV9 and TRBJ2-2; 7 positions match TRBD2. Germline loops: CDR1 SGDLS, CDR2 YYNGEE. V shed 0 bases and J 6 bases; nucleotides not matched to a gene: 5. The CDR3 is 15 amino acids. This CDR3 reads CASSVAREWAGELFF. The CDR3 DNA reads TGTGCCAGCAGCGTAGCGCGGGAGTGGGCCGGGGAGCTGTTTTTT. The entire variable domain, with the rest obtained from reference TRBV9 and TRBJ2-2, is as follows: DSGVTQTPKHLITATGQRVTLRCSPRSGDLSVYWYQQSLDQGLQFLIQYYNGEERAKGNILERFSAQQFPDLHSELNLSSLELGDSALYFCASSVAREWAGELFFGEGSRLTVL.

V usage is TRBV9 and J usage is TRBJ1-1; D remains unclear. V was shortened by 3 bases and J by 5 bases, with 11 bases between the two germline ends. The CDR3 loop spans 13 amino acids. CDR1 and CDR2 (germline): SGDLS, YYNGEE. CDR3 bases: TGTGCCAGCAGCGCCAGACTAGGAACTGAAGCTTTCTTT. This gives the protein CASSARLGTEAFF.